The 7 T cell receptor beta chains given below trace back to one sample, sequenced in a study of CD8 T cells in Susac syndrome. Random hexamers were used to reverse transcribe the RNA input (about 0.45 to 1 ug). TCRdb called the immunoSEQ multiplex PCR reads again in MiXCR, with one record for every CDR3 protein. The table records tens of thousands of distinct CDR3 sequences, around 94% of them present only once. The sequenced sample was CD8+ T cells from PBMCs. Receptors were obtained from a human donor with Susac syndrome.

This chain joins TRBV4-1 and TRBJ2-4; tentatively, D is TRBD1 (6 bases). V lost 1 base, J lost 7 bases, and 14 bases lay in between. This CDR3 has 15 amino acids. The V gene's germline CDR1 is MGHRA and CDR2 YSYEKL. The CDR3 DNA follows: TGCGCCAGCAGCCAAGCGCCGGGACAATTCAACATTCAGTACTTC. It yields the protein CASSQAPGQFNIQYF.

The rearrangement uses TRBV30 and TRBJ2-2; TRBD2 matches at 11 bases. Germline V lookup: CDR1 GTSNPN, CDR2 SVGIG (reference sequence). V was clipped by 4 bases and J by 1 base; unmatched bases: 2. The CDR3 extends over 15 amino acids. This CDR3 is CAWNTSGGNTGELFF. CDR3 nucleotides: TGTGCCTGGAATACTAGCGGGGGGAACACCGGGGAGCTGTTTTTT.

The genes are TRBV7-9 and TRBJ2-7, with D possibly being TRBD1 (5 bases). Germline CDR1 and CDR2: SEHNR and FQNEAQ (reference sequence). V shed 6 bases and J shed 5 bases, with 11 bases lying between them. The length of the CDR3 is 12 residues. The CDR3 is CASRGPRDEQYF. DNA for the CDR3: TGTGCCAGCAGGGGCCCCAGGGACGAGCAGTACTTC. Combining the CDR3 with reference TRBV7-9 and TRBJ2-7 gives the whole variable domain DTGVSQNPRHKITKRGQNVTFRCDPISEHNRLYWYRQTLGQGPEFLTYFQNEAQLEKSRLLSDRFSAERPKGSFSTLEIQRTEQGDSAMYLCASRGPRDEQYFGPGTRLTVT.

The chain is built from TRBV20-1 and TRBJ2-1; D ambiguous. V lost 0 bases and J lost 15, with 12 bases in between. The CDR3 extends over 11 amino acids. The germline V gene encodes CDR1 DFQATT and CDR2 SNEGSKA (reference sequence). CDR3 region: CSARESVSLFF. CDR3 DNA: TGCAGTGCTAGAGAGTCCGTCTCTCTGTTCTTC.

CDR3 DNA: TGTGCCAGCAGCTTAAGGGGACGAGACAATGAGCAGTTCTTC. Translated, it gives CASSLRGRDNEQFF. The chain combines TRBV7-3 with TRBJ2-1; D is tentatively TRBD1 or TRBD2 (5 bases each). Germline CDR1 is SGHTA and CDR2 is FQGTGA. There are 14 residues in the CDR3. Trimming took 1 base from V and 5 from J, leaving 9 bases between them. The variable domain in full, completed from reference TRBV7-3 and TRBJ2-1, reads GAGVSQTPSNKVTEKGKYVELRCDPISGHTALYWYRQSLGQGPEFLIYFQGTGAADDSGLPNDRFFAVRPEGSVSTLKIQRTERGDSAVYLCASSLRGRDNEQFFGPGTRLTVL.

The genes are TRBV2 and TRBJ2-1; TRBD1 agrees at 8 bases. V was pared by 10 bases and J by 6 bases, with 8 bases of the junction left unmatched. The germline V gene has CDR1 SNHLY and CDR2 FYNNEI. This CDR3 contains 13 residues. Here the CDR3 DNA reads TGTGCCACCCTGAGGACAGGGTCCAATGAGCAGTTCTTC. This encodes CATLRTGSNEQFF.

The chain links TRBV12-3 or TRBV12-4 to TRBJ1-5; D gene uncertain. V shed 3 bases and J shed 7 bases, with 7 bases lying between them. The CDR3 is 12 residues long. The chain's CDR3 is CASSLDHQPQHF. As DNA, the CDR3 is TGTGCCAGCAGTTTGGACCACCAGCCCCAGCATTTT.